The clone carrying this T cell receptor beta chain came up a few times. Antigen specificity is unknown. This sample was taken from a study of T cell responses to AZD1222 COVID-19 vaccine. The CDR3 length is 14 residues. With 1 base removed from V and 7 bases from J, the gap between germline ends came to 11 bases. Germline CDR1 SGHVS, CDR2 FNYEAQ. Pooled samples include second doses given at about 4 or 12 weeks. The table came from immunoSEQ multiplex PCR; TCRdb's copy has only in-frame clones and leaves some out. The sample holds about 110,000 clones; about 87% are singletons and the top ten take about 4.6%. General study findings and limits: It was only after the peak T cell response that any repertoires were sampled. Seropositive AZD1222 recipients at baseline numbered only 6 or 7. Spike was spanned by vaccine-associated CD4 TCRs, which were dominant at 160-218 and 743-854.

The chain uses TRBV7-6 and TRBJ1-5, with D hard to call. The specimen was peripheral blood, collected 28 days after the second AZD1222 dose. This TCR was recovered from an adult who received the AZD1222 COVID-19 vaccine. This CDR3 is CASSLVAGDQPQHF. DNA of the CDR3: TGTGCCAGCAGCTTAGTCGCAGGCGACCAGCCCCAGCATTTT. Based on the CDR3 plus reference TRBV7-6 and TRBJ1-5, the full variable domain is GAGVSQSPRYKVTKRGQDVALRCDPISGHVSLYWYRQALGQGPEFLTYFNYEAQQDKSGLPNDRFSAERPEGSISTLTIQRTEQRDSAMYRCASSLVAGDQPQHFGDGTRLSIL.